Shown below are 6 T cell receptor beta chains from a single sample sequenced in a study of blood T cell repertoires in COVID-19. Produced via immunoSEQ multiplex PCR; TCRdb's table is partial and in-frame only. The top ten hold roughly 2% of the sample, which has 400,000 or so clones, approximately 89% seen once. Sequencing input: PBMCs or T cells enriched from blood (not recorded which). All receptors derive from a man aged 35 to 55 in a cohort exposed to, infected with or recovered from COVID-19 (not recorded which).

The chain links TRBV6-5 to TRBJ2-7; D perhaps matches TRBD1 (6 bases). Germline V gene sequence: CDR1 MNHEY, CDR2 SVGAGI. V lost 0 bases to trimming and J lost 4 bases, with 16 bases between them. The CDR3 runs to 16 residues. The CDR3 is CASSYSGAHVGYEQYF. CDR3 coding DNA: TGTGCCAGCAGTTACTCGGGGGCTCACGTTGGGTACGAGCAGTACTTC.

This clone was counted once. The chain employs TRBV9 and TRBJ1-2; tentative D call: TRBD1 (6 bases). CDR3 length: 14 residues. V shed 0 bases and J shed 4 bases, with 10 bases lying between them. Germline V CDR1 and CDR2: SGDLS, YYNGEE. The CDR3: CASSVGQAVYGYTF. The CDR3 DNA reads TGTGCCAGCAGCGTAGGACAGGCCGTCTATGGCTACACCTTC.

The rearrangement joins TRBV5-1 to TRBJ1-2, with D possibly TRBD1 on 6 matching bases. Germline CDR1 SGHRS, CDR2 YFSETQ. V dropped 4 bases and J dropped 2 bases, with 12 bases sitting between them. This CDR3 is built from 14 residues. CDR3 in amino acids: CASSAQTGNYGYTF. As DNA, the CDR3 is TGCGCCAGCAGCGCCCAAACAGGGAACTATGGCTACACCTTC.

Only a few counts were recorded for this clone. The J gene is TRBJ2-2, the V gene TRBV7-2; 11 bases map to TRBD2. The CDR3 sequence is 15 residues long. CDR1 is SGHTA, CDR2 FQGNSA, per germline. With 5 bases clipped from V and 7 bases from J, the junction kept 6 bases outside the gene matches. The CDR3 reads CASSPLAGGVGELFF. As DNA, the CDR3 is TGTGCCAGCAGCCCTCTAGCGGGAGGTGTCGGGGAGCTGTTTTTT. The complete variable domain, with remaining parts taken from reference TRBV7-2 and TRBJ2-2, reads GAGVSQSPSNKVTEKGKDVELRCDPISGHTALYWYRQSLGQGLEFLIYFQGNSAPDKSGLPSDRFSAERTGGSVSTLTIQRTQQEDSAVYLCASSPLAGGVGELFFGEGSRLTVL.

This chain uses TRBV19 with TRBJ1-5; D unresolved. There are 14 residues in the CDR3. From germline, CDR1 is LNHDA and CDR2 SQIVND (reference sequence). The germline V and J ends were trimmed by 4 bases and 7 bases, with 14 bases remaining between them. The CDR3 protein is CASSTRGVGQPQHF. As DNA, the CDR3 is TGTGCCAGTAGTACTCGCGGGGTGGGGCAGCCCCAGCATTTT.

The chain couples TRBV2 to TRBJ2-2; 8 bases align to TRBD2. V was pared by 8 bases and J by 2 bases, with 7 bases of the junction left unmatched. Germline CDR1 SNHLY, CDR2 FYNNEI. This CDR3 has 15 residues. The CDR3: CASRELAVNTGELFF. The CDR3 DNA follows: TGTGCCAGCCGAGAACTAGCGGTCAACACCGGGGAGCTGTTTTTT. Combining the CDR3 with reference TRBV2 and TRBJ2-2 gives the whole variable domain EPEVTQTPSHQVTQMGQEVILRCVPISNHLYFYWYRQILGQKVEFLVSFYNNEISEKSEIFDDQFSVERPDGSNFTLKIRSTKLEDSAMYFCASRELAVNTGELFFGEGSRLTVL.